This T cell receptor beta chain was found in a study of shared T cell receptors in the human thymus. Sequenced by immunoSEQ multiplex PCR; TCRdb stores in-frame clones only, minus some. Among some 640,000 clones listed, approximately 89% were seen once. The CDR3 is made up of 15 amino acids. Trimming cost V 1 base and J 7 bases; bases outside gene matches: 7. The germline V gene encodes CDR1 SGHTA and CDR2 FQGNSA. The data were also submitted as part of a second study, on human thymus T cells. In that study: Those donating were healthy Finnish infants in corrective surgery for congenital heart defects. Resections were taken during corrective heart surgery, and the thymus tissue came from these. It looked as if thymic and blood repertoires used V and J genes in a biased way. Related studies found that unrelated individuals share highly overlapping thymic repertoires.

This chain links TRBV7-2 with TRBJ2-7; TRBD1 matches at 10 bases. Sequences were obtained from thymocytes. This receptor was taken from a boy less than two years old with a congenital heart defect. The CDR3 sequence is CASSLDRDRGREQYF. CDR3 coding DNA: TGTGCCAGCAGCTTAGATCGGGACAGGGGTAGGGAGCAGTACTTC.